This entry features one TCR beta chain sequence. V was cut by 6 bases and J by 4 bases, with 22 bases left in between. The CDR3 has 17 residues. Germline CDR1 and CDR2: SGHTS and YDEGEE. As originally analysed: Reference gene primer amplification gave nucleated cell count estimates. TCRdb's copy holds only in-frame clones and misses some; the assay was immunoSEQ multiplex PCR. D and trimming come from the DNA, and the V and J calls and clone size come from that table. The profile covers around 100,000 clones, with around 88% appearing a single time and less than 4% taken by the ten largest. These data are taken from a study of blood T cell repertoires in COVID-19. Overall study: Collection of acute and convalescent COVID-19 samples took place in the United States, Italy and Spain. PBMCs, B-cell-depleted T cells, or T cells provided the cDNA or gDNA that made up the material.

The receptor was isolated from a human donor in a cohort sampled during active COVID-19. What was sequenced was peripheral blood. The rearrangement uses TRBV5-8 and TRBJ2-2; tentatively, D is TRBD2 (6 bases). CDR3 nucleotide sequence: TGTGCCAGCATCCCCAGTTGGCGGGGATCGAGCACCGGGGAGCTGTTTTTT. This sequence encodes CASIPSWRGSSTGELFF.